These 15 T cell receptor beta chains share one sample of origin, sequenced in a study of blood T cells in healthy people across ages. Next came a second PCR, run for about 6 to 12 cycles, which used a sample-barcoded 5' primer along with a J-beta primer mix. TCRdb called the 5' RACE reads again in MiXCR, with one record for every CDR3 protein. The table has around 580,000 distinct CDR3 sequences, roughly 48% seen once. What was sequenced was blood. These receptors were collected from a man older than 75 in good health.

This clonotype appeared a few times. CDR3 sequence (DNA): TGTGCCAGCAGCCCGAGGGGCTATTCGGAGGTGAACACTGAAGCTTTCTTT. Protein: CASSPRGYSEVNTEAFF. The rearrangement links TRBV7-9 to TRBJ1-1, with TRBD1 as a possible D gene (5 bases). Trimming took off 5 bases at V and 0 bases at J, with 19 bases between the two ends. The CDR3 runs 17 residues. The germline CDR1 and CDR2 sequences are SEHNR and FQNEAQ (reference sequence).

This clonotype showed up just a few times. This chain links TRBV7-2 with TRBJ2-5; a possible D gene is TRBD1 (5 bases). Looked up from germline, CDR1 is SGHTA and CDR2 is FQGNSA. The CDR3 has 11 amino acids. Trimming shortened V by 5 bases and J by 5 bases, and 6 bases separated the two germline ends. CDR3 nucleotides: TGTGCCAGCAGCGGACATGAGACCCAGTACTTC. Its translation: CASSGHETQYF.

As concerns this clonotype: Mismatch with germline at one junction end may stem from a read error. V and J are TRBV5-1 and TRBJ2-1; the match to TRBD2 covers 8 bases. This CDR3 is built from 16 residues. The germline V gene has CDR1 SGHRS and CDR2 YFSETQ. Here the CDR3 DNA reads TGCGCCAGCAGCGTTAGCGGGGATAGCTCCTACAATGAGCGGTTCTTC. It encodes CASSVSGDSSYNERFF.

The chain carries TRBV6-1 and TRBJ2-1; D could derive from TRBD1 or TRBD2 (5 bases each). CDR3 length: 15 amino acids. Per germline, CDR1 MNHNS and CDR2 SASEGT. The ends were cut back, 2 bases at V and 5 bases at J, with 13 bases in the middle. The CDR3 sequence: CASSERDEGHNEQFF. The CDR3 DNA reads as TGTGCCAGCAGTGAAAGGGACGAGGGCCACAATGAGCAGTTCTTC.

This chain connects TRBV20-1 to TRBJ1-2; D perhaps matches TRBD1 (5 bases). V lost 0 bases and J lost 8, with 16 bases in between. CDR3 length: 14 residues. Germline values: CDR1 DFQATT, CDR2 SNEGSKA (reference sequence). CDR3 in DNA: TGCAGTGCTAGAGATCATCAGGGAATAGGGGGCTACACCTTC. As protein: CSARDHQGIGGYTF.

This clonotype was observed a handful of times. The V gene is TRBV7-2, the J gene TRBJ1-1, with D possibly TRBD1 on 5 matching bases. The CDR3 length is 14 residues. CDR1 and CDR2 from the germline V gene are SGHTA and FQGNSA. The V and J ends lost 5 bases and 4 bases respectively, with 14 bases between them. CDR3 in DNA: TGTGCCAGCAGCCAGGCAGGGCGGCCCACTGAAGCTTTCTTT. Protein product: CASSQAGRPTEAFF.

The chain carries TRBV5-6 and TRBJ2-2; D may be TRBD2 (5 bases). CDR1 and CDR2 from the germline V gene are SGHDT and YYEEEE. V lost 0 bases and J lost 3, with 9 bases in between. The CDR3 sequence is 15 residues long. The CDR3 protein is CASSLGLGDTGELFF. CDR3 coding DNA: TGTGCCAGCAGCTTGGGGTTGGGAGACACCGGGGAGCTGTTTTTT.

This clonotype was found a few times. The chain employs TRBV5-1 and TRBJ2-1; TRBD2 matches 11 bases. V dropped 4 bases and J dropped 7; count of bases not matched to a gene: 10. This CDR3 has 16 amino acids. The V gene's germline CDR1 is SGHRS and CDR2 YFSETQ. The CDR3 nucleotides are TGCGCCAGCAGCCGGGACTTAGCGGGAGGGGGGAATGAGCAGTTCTTC. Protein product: CASSRDLAGGGNEQFF.

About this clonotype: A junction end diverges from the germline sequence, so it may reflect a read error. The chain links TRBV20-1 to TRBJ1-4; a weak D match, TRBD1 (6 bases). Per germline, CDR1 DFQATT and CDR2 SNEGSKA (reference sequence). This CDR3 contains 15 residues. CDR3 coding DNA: TGCAGTGCTAGAGGGGGGGTAGGGGGACCTGAAGAACTGTTTTTT. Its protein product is CSARGGVGGPEELFF.

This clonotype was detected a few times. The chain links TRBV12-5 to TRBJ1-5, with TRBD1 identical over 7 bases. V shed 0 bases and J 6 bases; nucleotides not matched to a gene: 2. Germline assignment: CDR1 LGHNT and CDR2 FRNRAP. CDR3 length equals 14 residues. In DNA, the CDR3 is TGTGCTAGTGGTTTGGTACAGGGGTTTCAGCCCCAGCATTTT. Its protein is CASGLVQGFQPQHF.

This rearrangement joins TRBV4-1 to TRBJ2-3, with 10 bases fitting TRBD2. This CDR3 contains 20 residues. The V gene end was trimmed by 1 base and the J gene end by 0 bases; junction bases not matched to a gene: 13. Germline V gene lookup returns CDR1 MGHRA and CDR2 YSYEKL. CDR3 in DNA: TGCGCCAGCAGCCAAGGTGTTTTCGCTAGCGGGGGCCCCAGCACAGATACGCAGTATTTT. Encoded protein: CASSQGVFASGGPSTDTQYF.

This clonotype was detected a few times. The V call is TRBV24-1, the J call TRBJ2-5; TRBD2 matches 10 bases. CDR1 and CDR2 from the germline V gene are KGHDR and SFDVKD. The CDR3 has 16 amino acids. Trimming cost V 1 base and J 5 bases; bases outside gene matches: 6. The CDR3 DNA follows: TGTGCCACCAGTGATTTTTCTAGCGGGAGTGAGGAGACCCAGTACTTC. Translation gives CATSDFSSGSEETQYF.

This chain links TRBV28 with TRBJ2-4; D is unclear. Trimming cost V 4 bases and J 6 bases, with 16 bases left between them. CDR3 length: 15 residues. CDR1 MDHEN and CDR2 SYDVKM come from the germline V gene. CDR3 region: CASSWGRVRGNIQYF. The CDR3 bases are TGTGCCAGCAGTTGGGGTCGAGTGAGAGGAAACATTCAGTACTTC. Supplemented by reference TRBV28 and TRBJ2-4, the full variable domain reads DVKVTQSSRYLVKRTGEKVFLECVQDMDHENMFWYRQDPGLGLRLIYFSYDVKMKEKGDIPEGYSVSREKKERFSLILESASTNQTSMYLCASSWGRVRGNIQYFGAGTRLSVL.

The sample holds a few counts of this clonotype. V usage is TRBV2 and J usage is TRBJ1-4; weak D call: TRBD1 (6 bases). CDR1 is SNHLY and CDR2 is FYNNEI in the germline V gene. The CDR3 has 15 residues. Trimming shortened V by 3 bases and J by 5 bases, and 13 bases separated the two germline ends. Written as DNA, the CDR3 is TGTGCCAGCAGTGATGCGACAGGCCGGAATGAAAAACTGTTTTTT. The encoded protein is CASSDATGRNEKLFF.

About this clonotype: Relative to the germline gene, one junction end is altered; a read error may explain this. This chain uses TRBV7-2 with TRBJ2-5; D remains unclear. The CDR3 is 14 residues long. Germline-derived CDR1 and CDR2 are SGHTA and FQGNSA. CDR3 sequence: CASSVAGIQETQYF. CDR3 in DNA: TGTGCCAGCAGCGTAGCTGGGATCCAAGAGACCCAGTACTTC.